These 8 T cell receptor beta chains were sequenced from one sample in a study (dated by TCRdb to between 2014 and 2017). Library prep was done by multiplex PCR. Sequencing used an Ion Torrent PGM. For the approximately 23-patient analysis, adaptor-ligated barcode primers were used to amplify TRBV12-4/TRBJ1-2 clonotypes. The public reads were reprocessed in TCRdb via fastp at Q25 and MiXCR, keeping in-frame beta chains. Merged by CDR3 protein, the rows form single entries marked with the most common genes and DNA. Within this sample are approximately 500 distinct CDR3 sequences, with 20% to 25% of them counted one time only. About 30% of the sample is in the top ten clones. Sequenced sample: memory CD4+ T cells sorted from blood. The cell subset or site label, as the study defines it: memory CD4+ T cells, CD4+CD45RO+CD25-. The receptor set was obtained from a female donor with breast cancer.

By frequency in the sample, this clonotype is large. The chain links TRBV12-3 or TRBV12-4 to TRBJ1-2; tentative D call: TRBD1 (5 bases). This CDR3 has 15 amino acids. V dropped 0 bases and J dropped 6 bases, with 14 bases sitting between them. CDR3 region: CASSLAPGLGHGYTF. The CDR3 nucleotides read TGTGCCAGCAGTTTAGCGCCAGGGTTGGGACATGGCTACACCTTC.

This clonotype is judged large. The V call is TRBV12-3 or TRBV12-4, the J call TRBJ1-2, with D tentatively TRBD1 (6 bases). V dropped 6 bases and J dropped 8 bases, with 16 bases sitting between them. This CDR3 contains 13 residues. The CDR3 sequence: CASSYRESGGYTF. DNA for the CDR3: TGTGCCAGCAGCTACAGGGAGAGTGGAGGCTACACCTTC.

This clonotype is termed large. The junction shows a germline mismatch at one end, possibly a read error. V and J are TRBV12-3 or TRBV12-4 and TRBJ1-2, with 8 bases that match TRBD1. CDR3 length: 11 amino acids. The CDR3 sequence: CASSTRQGSAF. CDR3 in DNA: TGTGCCAGCAGTACCAGACAGGGGAGCGCCTTC.

This clonotype is termed large. As DNA, the CDR3 is TGTGCCAGCCGAGAATTGACAGGGAGCTATGGCTACACCTTC. Translating gives CASRELTGSYGYTF. The chain couples TRBV12-3 or TRBV12-4 to TRBJ1-2; 7 bases fit TRBD1. V was pared by 8 bases and J by 4 bases, with 10 bases of the junction left unmatched. The CDR3 covers 14 residues.

Sample share makes this clonotype large (0.1 to 1%). This chain joins TRBV12-3 or TRBV12-4 and TRBJ1-2; 7 bases are shared with TRBD1. This CDR3 is 13 amino acids long. With 5 bases clipped from V and 4 bases from J, the junction kept 4 bases outside the gene matches. The CDR3 spells CASSPRDSYGYTF. In DNA, the CDR3 is TGTGCCAGCAGTCCCCGGGACAGCTATGGCTACACCTTC.

This clonotype qualifies as large. This CDR3 reads CASSQGPGYYGYTF. DNA for the CDR3: TGTGCCAGCAGTCAAGGACCAGGGTACTATGGCTACACCTTC. The chain carries TRBV12-3 or TRBV12-4 and TRBJ1-2; D is perhaps TRBD1 (5 bases). This CDR3 contains 14 residues. The V end lost 5 bases, the J end lost 3 bases, and 13 bases lay between the germline ends.

In its sample, this clonotype is large. J is TRBJ1-2 and V is TRBV12-3 or TRBV12-4, with 8 bases that match TRBD1. The CDR3 has 13 residues. V dropped 6 bases and J dropped 7; count of bases not matched to a gene: 7. The CDR3 region has the DNA TGTGCCAGCAGAGACAGGGGAAGGATTGGCTACACCTTC. Its protein is CASRDRGRIGYTF.

This clonotype counts as large. The chain employs TRBV12-3 or TRBV12-4 and TRBJ1-2; D is unclear. This CDR3 is 13 amino acids long. The germline V and J ends were trimmed by 0 bases and 7 bases, with 9 bases remaining between them. CDR3 region: CASSLAGNAGYTF. The CDR3 DNA sequence: TGTGCCAGCAGTTTAGCAGGGAATGCTGGCTACACCTTC.